This is a list of T cell receptor beta chains from one sample in a study of T cell repertoires and HLA-DP antigens. These receptors have no known antigen. Clones were read by immunoSEQ multiplex PCR, and TCRdb kept only the in-frame ones, dropping some. The sample carries fewer than 75,000 clones, just under 80% recorded once. Sequencing used CD4+ T cells from PBMCs. These receptors were obtained from a man in his 60s in good health and CMV-seronegative. The CDR3 runs from the conserved cysteine through the conserved F or W. The D gene is left open where the match is weak. Size tells how often a clone was seen (once, few, many) or the class of an expanded clone, and some rows leave it out.

abundance	v_gene	d_gene	j_gene	CDR3aa	CDR3nt
.	TRBV2	.	TRBJ1-1	CASSWTENTEAFF	TGTGCCAGCAGTTGGACGGAGAACACTGAAGCTTTCTTT
.	TRBV6-5	.	TRBJ1-3	CASSYSKLSSGNTIYF	TGTGCCAGCAGTTACTCCAAGCTCTCCTCTGGAAACACCATATATTTT
once	TRBV7-2	TRBD1	TRBJ2-5	CASSLDRGTQYF	TGTGCCAGCAGCTTAGACAGGGGGACCCAGTACTTC
.	TRBV30	TRBD1	TRBJ1-6	CAWGQGLNSPLHF	TGTGCCTGGGGACAGGGGCTCAATTCACCCCTCCACTTT
.	TRBV19	.	TRBJ1-6	CASTTNDRSYNSPLHF	TGTGCCAGTACCACCAACGACAGATCCTATAATTCACCCCTCCACTTT
.	TRBV5-1	.	TRBJ2-1	CASSLARNSYNEQFF	TGCGCCAGCAGCTTGGCCAGGAACTCCTACAATGAGCAGTTCTTC
.	TRBV19	TRBD1	TRBJ2-3	CASSSRGTGSPDTQYF	TGTGCCAGTAGTTCCCGTGGGACAGGGTCGCCAGATACGCAGTATTTT
.	TRBV19	.	TRBJ2-4	CASSTGHLNIQYF	TGTGCCAGTAGTACGGGACATTTAAACATTCAGTACTTC
medium-sized	TRBV11-3	.	TRBJ2-7	CASAEGQASDEQYF	TGTGCCAGCGCAGAGGGCCAGGCTTCCGACGAGCAGTACTTC
.	TRBV5-1	.	TRBJ1-1	CASSLEQFTEAFF	TGCGCCAGCAGCTTGGAACAGTTCACTGAAGCTTTCTTT
.	TRBV14	TRBD1	TRBJ2-7	CASSQGRGQGTGEQYF	TGTGCCAGCAGCCAAGGGAGAGGACAGGGAACGGGGGAGCAGTACTTC
once	TRBV28	.	TRBJ2-7	CASSASLEQYF	TGTGCCAGTAGTGCCTCACTCGAGCAGTACTTC
.	TRBV11-2	.	TRBJ1-4	CASSRPGNNEKLFF	TGTGCCAGCAGTCGCCCGGGGAATAATGAAAAACTGTTTTTT
.	TRBV18	.	TRBJ1-1	CASSPNPGPRDTEAFF	TGTGCCAGCTCACCAAACCCAGGGCCAAGGGACACTGAAGCTTTCTTT
few	TRBV2	.	TRBJ1-2	CASSEAQGRRATNYGYTF	TGTGCCAGCAGTGAAGCGCAAGGCAGGAGGGCGACTAACTATGGCTACACCTTC
.	TRBV4-2	.	TRBJ1-4	CASSRLKDTSTNEKLFF	TGTGCCAGCAGCCGTTTGAAGGACACCTCAACTAATGAAAAACTGTTTTTT
few	TRBV7-9	.	TRBJ1-6	CASSPGRGLFSYNSPLHF	TGTGCCAGCAGCCCCGGGAGGGGCCTTTTCTCCTATAATTCACCCCTCCACTTT